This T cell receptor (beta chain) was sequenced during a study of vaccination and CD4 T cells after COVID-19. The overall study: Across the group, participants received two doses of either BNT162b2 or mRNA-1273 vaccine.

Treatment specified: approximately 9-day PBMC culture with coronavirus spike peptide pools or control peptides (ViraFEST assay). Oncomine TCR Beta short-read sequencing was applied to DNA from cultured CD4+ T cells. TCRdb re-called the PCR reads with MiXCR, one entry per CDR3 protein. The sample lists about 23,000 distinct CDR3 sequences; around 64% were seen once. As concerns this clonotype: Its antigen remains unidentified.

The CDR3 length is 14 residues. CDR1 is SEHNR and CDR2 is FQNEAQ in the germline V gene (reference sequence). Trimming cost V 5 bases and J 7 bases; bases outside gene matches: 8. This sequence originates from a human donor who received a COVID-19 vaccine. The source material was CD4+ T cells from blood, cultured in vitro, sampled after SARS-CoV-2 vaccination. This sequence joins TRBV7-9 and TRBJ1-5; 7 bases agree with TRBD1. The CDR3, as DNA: TGTGCCAGCAGCCCTCTGACAGGGACGCAGCCCCAGCATTTT. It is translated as CASSPLTGTQPQHF.